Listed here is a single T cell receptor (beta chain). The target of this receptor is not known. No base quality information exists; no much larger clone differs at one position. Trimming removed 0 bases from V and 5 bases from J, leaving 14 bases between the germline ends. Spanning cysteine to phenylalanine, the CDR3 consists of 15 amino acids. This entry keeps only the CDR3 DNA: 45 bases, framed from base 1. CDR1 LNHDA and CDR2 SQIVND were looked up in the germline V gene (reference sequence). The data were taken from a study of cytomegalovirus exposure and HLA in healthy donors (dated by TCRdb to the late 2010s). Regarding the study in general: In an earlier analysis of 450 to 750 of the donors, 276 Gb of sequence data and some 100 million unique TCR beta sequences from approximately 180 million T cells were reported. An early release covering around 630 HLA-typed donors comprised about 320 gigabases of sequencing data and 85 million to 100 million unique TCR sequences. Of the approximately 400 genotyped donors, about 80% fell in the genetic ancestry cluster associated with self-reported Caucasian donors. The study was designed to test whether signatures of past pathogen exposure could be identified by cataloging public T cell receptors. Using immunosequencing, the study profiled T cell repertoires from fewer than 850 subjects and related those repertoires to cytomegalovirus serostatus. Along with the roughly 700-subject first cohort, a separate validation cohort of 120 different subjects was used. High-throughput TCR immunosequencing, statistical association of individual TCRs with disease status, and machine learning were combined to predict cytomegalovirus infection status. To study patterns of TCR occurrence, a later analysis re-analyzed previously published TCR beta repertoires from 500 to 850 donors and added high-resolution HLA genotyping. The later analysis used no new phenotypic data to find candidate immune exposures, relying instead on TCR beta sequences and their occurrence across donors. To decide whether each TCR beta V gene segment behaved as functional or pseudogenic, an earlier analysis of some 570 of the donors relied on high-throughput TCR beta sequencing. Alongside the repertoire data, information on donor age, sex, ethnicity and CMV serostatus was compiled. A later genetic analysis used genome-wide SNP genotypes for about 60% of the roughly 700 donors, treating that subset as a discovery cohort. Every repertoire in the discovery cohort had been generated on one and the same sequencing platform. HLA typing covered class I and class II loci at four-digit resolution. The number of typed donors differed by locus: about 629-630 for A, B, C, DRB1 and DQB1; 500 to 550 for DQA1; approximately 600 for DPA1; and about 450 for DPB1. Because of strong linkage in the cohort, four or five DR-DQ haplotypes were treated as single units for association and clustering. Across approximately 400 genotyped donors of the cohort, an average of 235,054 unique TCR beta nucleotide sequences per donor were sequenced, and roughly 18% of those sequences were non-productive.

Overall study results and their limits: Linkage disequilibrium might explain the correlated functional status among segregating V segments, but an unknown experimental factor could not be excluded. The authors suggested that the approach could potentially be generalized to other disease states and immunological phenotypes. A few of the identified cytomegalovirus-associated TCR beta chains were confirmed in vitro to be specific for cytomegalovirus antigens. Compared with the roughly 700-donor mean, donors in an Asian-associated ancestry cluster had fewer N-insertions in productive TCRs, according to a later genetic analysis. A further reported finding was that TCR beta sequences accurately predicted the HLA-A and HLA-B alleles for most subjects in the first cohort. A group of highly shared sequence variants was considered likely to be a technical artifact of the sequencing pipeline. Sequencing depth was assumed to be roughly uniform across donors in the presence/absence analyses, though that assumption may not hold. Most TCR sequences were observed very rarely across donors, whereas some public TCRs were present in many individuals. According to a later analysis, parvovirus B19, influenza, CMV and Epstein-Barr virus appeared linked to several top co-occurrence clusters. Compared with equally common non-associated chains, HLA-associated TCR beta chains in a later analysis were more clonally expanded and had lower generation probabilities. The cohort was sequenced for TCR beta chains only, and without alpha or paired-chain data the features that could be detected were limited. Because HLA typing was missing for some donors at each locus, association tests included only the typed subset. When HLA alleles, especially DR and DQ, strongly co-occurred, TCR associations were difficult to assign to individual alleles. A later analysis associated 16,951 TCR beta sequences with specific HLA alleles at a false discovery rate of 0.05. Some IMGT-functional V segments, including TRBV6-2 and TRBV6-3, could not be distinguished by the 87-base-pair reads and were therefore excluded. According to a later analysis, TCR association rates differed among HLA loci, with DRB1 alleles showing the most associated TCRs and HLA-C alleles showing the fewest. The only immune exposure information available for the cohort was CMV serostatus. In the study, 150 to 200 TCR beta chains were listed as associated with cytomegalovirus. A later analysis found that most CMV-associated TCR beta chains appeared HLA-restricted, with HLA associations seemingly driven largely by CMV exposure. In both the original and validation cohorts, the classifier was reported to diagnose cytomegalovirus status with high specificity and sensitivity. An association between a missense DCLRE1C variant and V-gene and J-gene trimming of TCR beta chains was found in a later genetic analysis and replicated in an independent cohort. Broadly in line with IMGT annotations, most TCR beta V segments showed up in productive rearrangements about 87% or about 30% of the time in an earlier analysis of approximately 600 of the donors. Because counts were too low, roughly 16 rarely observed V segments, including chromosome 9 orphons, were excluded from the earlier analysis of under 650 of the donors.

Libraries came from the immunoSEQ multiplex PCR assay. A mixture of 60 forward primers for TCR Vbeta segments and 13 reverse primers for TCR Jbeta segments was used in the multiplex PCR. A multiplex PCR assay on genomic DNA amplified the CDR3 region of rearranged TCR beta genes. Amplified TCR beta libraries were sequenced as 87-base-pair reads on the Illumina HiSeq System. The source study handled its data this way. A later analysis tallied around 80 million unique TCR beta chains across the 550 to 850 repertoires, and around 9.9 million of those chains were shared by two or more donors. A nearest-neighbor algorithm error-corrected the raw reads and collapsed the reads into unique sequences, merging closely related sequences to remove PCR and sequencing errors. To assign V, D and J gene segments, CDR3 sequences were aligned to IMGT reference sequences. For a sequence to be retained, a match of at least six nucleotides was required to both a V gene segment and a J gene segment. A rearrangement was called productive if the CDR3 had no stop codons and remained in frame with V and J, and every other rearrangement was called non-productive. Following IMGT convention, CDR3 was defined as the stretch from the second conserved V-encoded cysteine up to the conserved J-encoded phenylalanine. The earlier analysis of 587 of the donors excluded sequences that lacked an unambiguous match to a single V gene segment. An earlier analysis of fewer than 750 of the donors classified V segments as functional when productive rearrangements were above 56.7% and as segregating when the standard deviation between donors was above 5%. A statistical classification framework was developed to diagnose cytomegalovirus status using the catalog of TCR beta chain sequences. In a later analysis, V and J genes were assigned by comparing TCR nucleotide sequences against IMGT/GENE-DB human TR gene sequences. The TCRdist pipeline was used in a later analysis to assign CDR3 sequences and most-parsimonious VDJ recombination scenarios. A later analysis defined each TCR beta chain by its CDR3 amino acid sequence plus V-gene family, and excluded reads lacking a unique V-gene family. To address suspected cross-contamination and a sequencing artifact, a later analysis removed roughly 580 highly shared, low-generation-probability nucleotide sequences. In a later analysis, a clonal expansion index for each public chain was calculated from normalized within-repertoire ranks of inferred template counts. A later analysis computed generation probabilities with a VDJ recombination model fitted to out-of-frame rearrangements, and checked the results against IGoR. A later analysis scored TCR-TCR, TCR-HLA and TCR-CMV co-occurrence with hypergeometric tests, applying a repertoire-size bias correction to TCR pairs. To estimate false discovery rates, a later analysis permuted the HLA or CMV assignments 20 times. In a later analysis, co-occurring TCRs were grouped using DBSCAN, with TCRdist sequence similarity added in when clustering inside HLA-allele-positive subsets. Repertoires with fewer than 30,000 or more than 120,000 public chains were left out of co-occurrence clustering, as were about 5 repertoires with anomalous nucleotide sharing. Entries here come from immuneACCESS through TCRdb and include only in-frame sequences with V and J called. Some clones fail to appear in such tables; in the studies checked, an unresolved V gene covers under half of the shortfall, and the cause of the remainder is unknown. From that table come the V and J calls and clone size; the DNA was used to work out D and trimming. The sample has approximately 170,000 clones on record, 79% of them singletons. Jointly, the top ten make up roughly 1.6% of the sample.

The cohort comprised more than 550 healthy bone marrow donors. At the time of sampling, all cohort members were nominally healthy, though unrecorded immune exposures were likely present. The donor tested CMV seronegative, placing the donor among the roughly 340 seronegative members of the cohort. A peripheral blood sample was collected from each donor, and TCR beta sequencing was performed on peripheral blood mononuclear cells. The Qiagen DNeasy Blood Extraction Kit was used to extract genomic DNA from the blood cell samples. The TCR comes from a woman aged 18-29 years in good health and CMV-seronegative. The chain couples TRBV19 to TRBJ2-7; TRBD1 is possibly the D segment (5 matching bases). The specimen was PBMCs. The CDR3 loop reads CASSIDEGVIDEQYF. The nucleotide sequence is TGTGCCAGTAGTATAGATGAAGGGGTCATCGACGAGCAGTACTTC.